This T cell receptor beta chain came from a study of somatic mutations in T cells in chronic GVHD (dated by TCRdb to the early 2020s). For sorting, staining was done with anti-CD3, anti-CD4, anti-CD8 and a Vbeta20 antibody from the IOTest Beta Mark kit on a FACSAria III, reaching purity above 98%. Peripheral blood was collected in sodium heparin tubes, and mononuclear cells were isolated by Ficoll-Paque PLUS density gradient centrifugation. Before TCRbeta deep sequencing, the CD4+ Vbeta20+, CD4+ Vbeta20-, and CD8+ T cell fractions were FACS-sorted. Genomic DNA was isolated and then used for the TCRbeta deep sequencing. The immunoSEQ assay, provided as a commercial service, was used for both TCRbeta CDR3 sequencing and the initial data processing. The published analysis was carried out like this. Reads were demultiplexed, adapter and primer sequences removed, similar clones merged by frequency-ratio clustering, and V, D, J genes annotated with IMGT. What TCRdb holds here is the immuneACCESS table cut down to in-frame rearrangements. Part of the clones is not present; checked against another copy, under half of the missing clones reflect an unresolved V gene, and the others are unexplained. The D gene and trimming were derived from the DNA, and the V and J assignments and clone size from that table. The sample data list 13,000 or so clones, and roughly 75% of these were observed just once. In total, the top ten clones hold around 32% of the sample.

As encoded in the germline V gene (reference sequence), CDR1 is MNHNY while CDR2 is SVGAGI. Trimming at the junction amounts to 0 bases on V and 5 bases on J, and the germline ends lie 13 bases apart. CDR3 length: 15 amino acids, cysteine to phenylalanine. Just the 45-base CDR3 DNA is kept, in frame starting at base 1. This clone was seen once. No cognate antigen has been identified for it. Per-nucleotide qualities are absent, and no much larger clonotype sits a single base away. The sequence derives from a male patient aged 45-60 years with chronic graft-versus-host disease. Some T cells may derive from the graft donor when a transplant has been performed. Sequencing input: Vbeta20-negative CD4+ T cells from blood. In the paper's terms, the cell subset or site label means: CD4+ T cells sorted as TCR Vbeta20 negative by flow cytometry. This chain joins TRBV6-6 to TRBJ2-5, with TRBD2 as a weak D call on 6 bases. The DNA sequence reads TGTGCCAGCAGTTACTCGCAACCGGAGGGGGAGACCCAGTACTTC. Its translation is CASSYSQPEGETQYF.